This T cell receptor beta chain was obtained from a study of CD8 T cells in Susac syndrome. With random hexamers, reverse transcription was performed on about 0.45 to 1 ug of RNA. The immunoSEQ assay covered 54 Vbeta and 13 Jbeta segments for CDR3. TCRdb recomputed calls from the immunoSEQ multiplex PCR reads with MiXCR, one row per CDR3 protein. The table shows hundreds of thousands of distinct CDR3 sequences, with 95% occurring only once. CD8+ and CD4+ blood T cells underwent TCR beta sequencing. The CD8+ and CD4+ T cells were negatively isolated, with the TEMRA cells enriched by FACS. Losses at the gene ends were 5 bases for V and 8 bases for J; bases not matched to a gene: 18. The germline CDR1 and CDR2 sequences are LGHDT and YNNKEL (reference sequence). The CDR3 contains 19 residues. Remarks on this clonotype: Antigen: not known.

Study-level points and caveats: The study acknowledged a relatively small number of individuals in its TCR sequencing and HLA analysis.

Material for sequencing was CD4+ T cells from PBMCs. The chain combines TRBV3-1 with TRBJ2-1; 13 bases agree with TRBD2. The sequence was obtained from a human donor with multiple sclerosis. The CDR3 is CASSGPGTSGMWYADEQFF. As DNA, the CDR3 is TGTGCCAGCAGCGGACCCGGGACTAGCGGGATGTGGTATGCGGATGAGCAGTTCTTC.